This record concerns one T cell receptor (beta chain) sequence. The antigen remains unidentified. The sample is drawn from a study of T cell repertoires in cytomegalovirus infection. About the study: Public signatures in TCR beta pointed to CMV infection and matching HLA type.

Using its own MiXCR run on the reads, TCRdb lists one record per CDR3 protein. The data show 680,000 or so distinct CDR3 sequences, 35% to 40% seen once. Whole-study findings and limits: What dominated the ex vivo response were HLA-C-restricted CMV-specific TCR beta clonotypes. Cumulative public TCR beta family frequency identified CMV carriers with the relevant HLA.

V was shortened by 6 bases and J by 3 bases, with 8 bases between the two germline ends. Per the germline V gene, CDR1 is MDHEN and CDR2 is SYDVKM. CDR3 length: 12 amino acids. This chain links TRBV28 with TRBJ2-5; D gene uncertain. The sample taken for sequencing was PBMCs. This TCR derives from a human donor in good health (CMV status not recorded). Some clones in this sample may be carry-over from other donors' samples. The DNA of the CDR3 is TGTGCCAGCAGAACAACCGAAGAGACCCAGTACTTC. Protein: CASRTTEETQYF.